The clone carrying this T cell receptor (beta chain) was recorded a few times. This specimen comes from a study of graft-versus-host responses after intestinal transplantation. Study results and limitations: Early post-transplant HvG declines showed an association with peak circulating GvH clone levels. The marrow of recipients harbored GvH clones, and ileum or blood showed some of them first.

Libraries were prepared by immunoSEQ multiplex PCR; TCRdb keeps only in-frame clonotypes and omits some of them. This table holds around 20,000 clones, roughly 30% found once. The authors combined 200,000 CFSE-labeled responder cells with 200,000 irradiated, violet-dye-labeled stimulator cells in plates. Responder CD3+CD4+ and CD3+CD8+ cells that were proliferating and CFSE-low were sorted after the reaction. Germline V CDR1 and CDR2: MNHEY, SVGAGI. With 2 bases removed from V and 5 bases from J, the gap between germline ends came to 9 bases. The CDR3 loop spans 13 amino acids. The chain joins TRBV6-5 to TRBJ2-5, with a weak D call TRBD1 (5 bases). The TCR was taken from a human patient who received an intestinal transplant. The sample consisted of alloreactive CD8+ T cells from a mixed lymphocyte reaction culture, taken before intestinal transplant. Noted subset: CFSE-low proliferating T cells sorted from approximately six-day pre-transplant mixed lymphocyte reaction (GvH or HvG direction). The chain's CDR3 is CASSYRGGETQYF. The CDR3 region has the DNA TGTGCCAGCAGTTACAGGGGTGGGGAGACCCAGTACTTC.